The 9 T cell receptor beta chains in this list originate from one sample, sequenced in a study of neurological immune-mediated disorders. Each CDR3 protein gets one entry after TCRdb re-called the 5' RACE reads with MiXCR. In the table there are about 55,000 distinct CDR3 sequences, approximately 4.4% of which are singletons. Sequencing input: PBMCs. The receptors come from a man aged 50 or older with multiple sclerosis.

This clonotype occurred many times. The V call is TRBV7-9, the J call TRBJ1-2; D gene ambiguous. CDR1 is SEHNR, CDR2 FQNEAQ, per germline (reference sequence). V dropped 1 base and J dropped 0 bases, with 3 bases sitting between them. This CDR3 contains 13 residues. The CDR3 nucleotides read TGTGCCAGCAGCTTAGACGCTAACTATGGCTACACCTTC. This translates into CASSLDANYGYTF. The variable domain in full, completed from reference TRBV7-9 and TRBJ1-2, reads DTGVSQNPRHKITKRGQNVTFRCDPISEHNRLYWYRQTLGQGPEFLTYFQNEAQLEKSRLLSDRFSAERPKGSFSTLEIQRTEQGDSAMYLCASSLDANYGYTFGSGTRLTVV.

This clonotype has at least ten counts. This chain uses TRBV28 with TRBJ1-1, with a tentative D call TRBD1 (5 bases). The CDR3 has 13 residues. Germline V CDR1 and CDR2: MDHEN, SYDVKM. Between the trimmed V and J ends, which lost 6 bases and 4 bases, there was a span of 12 bases. CDR3 region: CASRSQGSTEAFF. The DNA for the CDR3 is TGTGCCAGCAGATCTCAGGGTTCCACTGAAGCTTTCTTT.

This clonotype was counted at least ten times. The V and J genes are TRBV5-1 and TRBJ2-1, with 9 positions matching TRBD1. The J segment lost 11 bases and the V segment lost 0 bases, leaving 3 bases of the junction unmatched. The germline CDR1 and CDR2 sequences are SGHRS and YFSETQ. CDR3 length equals 13 residues. CDR3 residues: CASSLATGGKQFF. The CDR3 DNA reads TGCGCCAGCAGCTTGGCGACAGGGGGTAAGCAGTTCTTC.

On this clonotype: With a much larger clone just one base away, this may be a read error. The CDR3 DNA reads as TGCAGAGTCTCGATAGCGGGAGACGAGCAGTACTTC. The encoded protein is CRVSIAGDEQYF. The chain combines TRBV29-1 with TRBJ2-7, with 9 bases fitting TRBD2. CDR1 is SQVTM, CDR2 ANQGSEA, per germline. The length of the CDR3 is 12 residues.

This clonotype occurred many times. V is TRBV5-1 and J is TRBJ2-1; a possible D gene is TRBD1 (6 bases). Per germline, CDR1 SGHRS and CDR2 YFSETQ. The CDR3 has 15 residues. V was trimmed by 1 base and J by 2 bases, leaving 10 bases between them. Here the CDR3 reads CASSLTQGAYNEQFF. In DNA, the CDR3 is TGCGCCAGCAGCTTGACACAGGGAGCCTACAATGAGCAGTTCTTC. The whole variable domain, filled in from reference TRBV5-1 and TRBJ2-1, reads KAGVTQTPRYLIKTRGQQVTLSCSPISGHRSVSWYQQTPGQGLQFLFEYFSETQRNKGNFPGRFSGRQFSNSRSEMNVSTLELGDSALYLCASSLTQGAYNEQFFGPGTRLTVL.

This clonotype was counted only a few times. A much larger clonotype is one base distant, so this may be a read error. The chain uses TRBV4-1 and TRBJ2-7; no firm D call. V was pared by 1 base and J by 3 bases, with 10 bases between. CDR3 size: 14 residues. Germline CDR1 is MGHRA and CDR2 is YSYEKL. Here the CDR3 reads CASSQVVNSYEQYF. The CDR3 DNA follows: TGCGCCAGCAGCCAAGTTGTAAACAGCTACGAGCAGTACTTC.

This chain joins TRBV28 and TRBJ1-4; 8 bases agree with TRBD1. V shed 6 bases, J shed 8 bases, and the junction held 5 bases outside the gene matches. CDR1 and CDR2 from the germline V gene are MDHEN and SYDVKM. The CDR3 has 13 amino acids. CDR3 nucleotide sequence: TGTGCCAGCAGACGACAGGGGACAGAAAAACTGTTTTTT. Its translation: CASRRQGTEKLFF.

The table lists this clonotype with many counts. The V call is TRBV5-1, the J call TRBJ2-3, with a tentative D call TRBD1 (6 bases). The CDR3 extends over 13 amino acids. Deletions cut 6 bases from V and 2 bases from J, with 10 bases between. CDR1 and CDR2 (germline): SGHRS, YFSETQ. CDR3 loop: CASNRASTDTQYF. Here the CDR3 DNA reads TGCGCCAGCAACAGGGCCTCCACAGATACGCAGTATTTT.

This clonotype has a count of ten or more. The chain links TRBV6-1 to TRBJ1-5; D gene ambiguous. This CDR3 has 15 amino acids. V lost 7 bases and J lost 2, with 15 bases in between. The germline CDR1 and CDR2 sequences are MNHNS and SASEGT. The CDR3 DNA is TGTGCCAGCAACAACGGCGGATATGGCAATCAGCCCCAGCATTTT. Its protein is CASNNGGYGNQPQHF.